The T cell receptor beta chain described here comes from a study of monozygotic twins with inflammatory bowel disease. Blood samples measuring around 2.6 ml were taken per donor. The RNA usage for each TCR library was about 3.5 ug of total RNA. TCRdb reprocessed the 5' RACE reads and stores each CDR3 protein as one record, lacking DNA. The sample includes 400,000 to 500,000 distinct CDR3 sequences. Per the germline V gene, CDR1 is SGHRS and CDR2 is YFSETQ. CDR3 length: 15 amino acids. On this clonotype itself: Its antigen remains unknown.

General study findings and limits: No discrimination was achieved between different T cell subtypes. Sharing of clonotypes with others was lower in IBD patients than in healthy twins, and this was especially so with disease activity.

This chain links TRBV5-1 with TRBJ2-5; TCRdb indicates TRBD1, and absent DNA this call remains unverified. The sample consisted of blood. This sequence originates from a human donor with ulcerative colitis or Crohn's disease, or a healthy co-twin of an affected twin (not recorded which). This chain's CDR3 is CASSLGGTVQETQYF. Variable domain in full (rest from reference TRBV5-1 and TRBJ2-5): KAGVTQTPRYLIKTRGQQVTLSCSPISGHRSVSWYQQTPGQGLQFLFEYFSETQRNKGNFPGRFSGRQFSNSRSEMNVSTLELGDSALYLCASSLGGTVQETQYFGPGTRLLVL.